These T cell receptor beta chains were read from a single sample in a study of cytomegalovirus exposure and HLA in healthy donors. The repertoire was sequenced with immunoSEQ multiplex PCR; TCRdb's copy has only in-frame clones and lacks some. The table has approximately 140,000 clones, around 86% seen once. The sequencing sample was made of PBMCs. The receptors come from a man aged 18-30 years in good health and CMV-seronegative. Both conserved end residues are part of each CDR3. Fields, in order: J gene, clone size, D gene, V gene, CDR3 protein, CDR3 DNA. The D gene is left open where the match is weak. Clone sizes are given selectively: once, few, many, or a class where the clone is expanded.

TRBJ2-1 | - | TRBD2 | TRBV7-9 | CASTETSGGHNEQFF | TGTGCCAGCACCGAGACTAGCGGGGGCCACAATGAGCAGTTCTTC
TRBJ1-5 | - | - | TRBV7-9 | CASSLAMGSTGNQPQHF | TGTGCCAGCAGCTTAGCGATGGGGTCGACGGGGAATCAGCCCCAGCATTTT
TRBJ1-2 | - | - | TRBV7-9 | CASSLNLGYTF | TGTGCCAGCAGCCTGAACTTGGGCTACACCTTC
TRBJ1-3 | - | - | TRBV4-1 | CASSQPRGVGNTIYF | TGCGCCAGCAGCCAACCTCGTGGAGTTGGAAACACCATATATTTT
TRBJ2-2 | - | - | TRBV7-9 | CASSLSGRDTGELFF | TGTGCCAGCAGCTTAAGTGGGCGGGACACCGGGGAGCTGTTTTTT
TRBJ1-2 | - | TRBD1 | TRBV9 | CASSAWTGGYGYTF | TGTGCCAGCAGCGCATGGACAGGGGGCTATGGCTACACCTTC
TRBJ1-3 | - | - | TRBV4-3 | CASSQHYSGNTIYF | TGCGCCAGCAGCCAGCACTACTCTGGAAACACCATATATTTT
TRBJ2-7 | once | - | TRBV7-2 | CASSSGVYEQYF | TGTGCCAGCAGCTCGGGAGTGTACGAGCAGTACTTC
TRBJ1-4 | - | TRBD1 | TRBV4-3 | CASSQGQGAGNEKLFF | TGCGCCAGCAGCCAAGGCCAGGGGGCCGGTAATGAAAAACTGTTTTTT
TRBJ2-5 | once | TRBD2 | TRBV9 | CASSQGTSGGQETQYF | TGTGCCAGCAGCCAAGGGACTAGCGGGGGTCAAGAGACCCAGTACTTC
TRBJ1-5 | - | - | TRBV5-6 | CASSLGTSSNQPQHF | TGTGCCAGCAGCCTAGGGACATCCAGCAATCAGCCCCAGCATTTT
TRBJ2-3 | - | TRBD1 | TRBV6-6 | CASSPGTGEDTQYF | TGTGCCAGCAGTCCTGGGACAGGGGAAGATACGCAGTATTTT
TRBJ2-3 | - | - | TRBV7-7 | CASSPLSGTDTQYF | TGTGCCAGCAGTCCTCTATCGGGGACAGATACGCAGTATTTT
TRBJ1-1 | few | - | TRBV4-3 | CASSHGEVGQFEAFF | TGCGCCAGCAGCCACGGGGAGGTTGGGCAGTTTGAAGCTTTCTTT
TRBJ1-2 | - | - | TRBV6-1 | CASSETANYGYTF | TGTGCCAGCAGTGAAACGGCTAACTATGGCTACACCTTC
TRBJ1-2 | - | - | TRBV13 | CASSLAGLGYGYTF | TGTGCCAGCAGCTTAGCAGGGCTGGGCTATGGCTACACCTTC
TRBJ1-1 | - | - | TRBV5-6 | CASSFQGAEAFF | TGTGCCAGCAGCTTTCAGGGCGCTGAAGCTTTCTTT
TRBJ1-1 | - | TRBD1 | TRBV7-3 | CASRNGQGSEAFF | TGTGCCAGCAGGAATGGACAGGGGTCTGAAGCTTTCTTT
TRBJ2-3 | - | - | TRBV4-1 | CASSQDSGPGADTQYF | TGCGCCAGCAGCCAAGATAGTGGCCCCGGGGCAGATACGCAGTATTTT
TRBJ1-2 | - | TRBD1 | TRBV11-2 | CASSSHRDRVGYTF | TGTGCCAGCAGCTCACACCGGGACAGGGTGGGCTACACCTTC
TRBJ1-1 | - | - | TRBV9 | CASKPQGSGTEAFF | TGTGCCAGCAAGCCCCAGGGATCGGGCACTGAAGCTTTCTTT
TRBJ1-6 | - | - | TRBV9 | CASSRQGNSPLHF | TGTGCCAGCAGCCGGCAGGGGAATTCACCCCTCCACTTT
TRBJ2-3 | once | - | TRBV30 | CAWSPPGLSPGTDTQYF | TGTGCCTGGAGTCCGCCGGGACTCAGTCCGGGCACAGATACGCAGTATTTT
TRBJ1-5 | - | - | TRBV4-3 | CASSQDREGDQPQHF | TGCGCCAGCAGCCAAGACCGGGAGGGGGATCAGCCCCAGCATTTT
TRBJ2-7 | once | - | TRBV10-3 | CAISELGQGLASKHF | TGTGCCATCAGTGAGTTAGGGCAGGGACTGGCTAGTAAGCACTTC
TRBJ1-5 | - | - | TRBV7-8 | CASSLDSLNQPQHF | TGTGCCAGCAGCTTAGACAGCCTAAATCAGCCCCAGCATTTT
TRBJ2-7 | - | - | TRBV5-6 | CASSPGTSRSYEQYF | TGTGCCAGCAGCCCTGGGACTTCCCGCTCCTACGAGCAGTACTTC
TRBJ1-6 | - | TRBD1 | TRBV19 | CASDKGQAYSPLHF | TGTGCCAGCGATAAGGGACAGGCTTATTCACCCCTCCACTTT
TRBJ1-5 | few | - | TRBV30 | CAWSAVAGVYQPQHF | TGTGCCTGGAGTGCCGTAGCAGGGGTCTATCAGCCCCAGCATTTT
TRBJ2-7 | - | - | TRBV2 | CASNELQGSYEQYF | TGTGCCAGCAACGAACTACAGGGATCCTACGAGCAGTACTTC
TRBJ1-6 | - | TRBD1 | TRBV30 | CAWSLTGGTNSPLHF | TGTGCCTGGAGTCTAACAGGGGGGACGAATTCACCCCTCCACTTT
TRBJ1-1 | few | - | TRBV4-1 | CASSQGGGSPFF | TGCGCCAGCAGCCAAGGCGGCGGCAGCCCCTTCTTT
TRBJ2-5 | - | - | TRBV6-5 | CASSSPREGHQETQYF | TGTGCCAGCAGTTCACCTCGGGAAGGGCACCAAGAGACCCAGTACTTC
TRBJ2-7 | - | TRBD2 | TRBV29-1 | CSVALAAYEQYF | TGCAGCGTTGCCCTAGCGGCCTACGAGCAGTACTTC
TRBJ1-5 | - | - | TRBV27 | CASSSPGSNQPQHF | TGTGCCAGCAGTTCCCCCGGTAGCAATCAGCCCCAGCATTTT
TRBJ2-7 | - | - | TRBV6-5 | CASSYLGSGGYEQYF | TGTGCCAGCAGTTACTTGGGAAGCGGTGGGTACGAGCAGTACTTC
TRBJ2-5 | - | TRBD1 | TRBV4-3 | CASSQDRTTGGGETQYF | TGCGCCAGCAGCCAAGATCGTACGACAGGGGGTGGCGAGACCCAGTACTTC
TRBJ2-3 | once | - | TRBV19 | CASSMSSGDTQYF | TGTGCCAGTAGTATGTCGTCCGGGGATACGCAGTATTTT
TRBJ1-5 | - | - | TRBV6-5 | CASSYSLRQPQHF | TGTGCCAGCAGTTACTCCCTCAGGCAGCCCCAGCATTTT